This T cell receptor (beta chain) was identified in a study of blood T cell repertoires in COVID-19. Overall study: From the United States, Italy and Spain came samples of acute and convalescent COVID-19.

Assay used: immunoSEQ multiplex PCR; TCRdb lists only in-frame clones, some missing. The sample has some 130,000 clones, 78% seen once; the top ten hold approximately 9.9%. The receptor comes from a man aged 60 to 69 who had recovered from COVID-19. Input material: peripheral blood.

For the CDR3, the DNA is TGTGCCAGCAGTCGATGGAGCGGGGGTGGTTACAATGAGCAGTTCTTC. Residues: CASSRWSGGGYNEQFF. The genes are TRBV28 and TRBJ2-1; 8 nucleotides agree with TRBD2. Germline V gene sequence: CDR1 MDHEN, CDR2 SYDVKM. After removal of 5 bases from V and 4 bases from J, the junction contained 10 bases not matched to a gene. The CDR3 has 16 amino acids.